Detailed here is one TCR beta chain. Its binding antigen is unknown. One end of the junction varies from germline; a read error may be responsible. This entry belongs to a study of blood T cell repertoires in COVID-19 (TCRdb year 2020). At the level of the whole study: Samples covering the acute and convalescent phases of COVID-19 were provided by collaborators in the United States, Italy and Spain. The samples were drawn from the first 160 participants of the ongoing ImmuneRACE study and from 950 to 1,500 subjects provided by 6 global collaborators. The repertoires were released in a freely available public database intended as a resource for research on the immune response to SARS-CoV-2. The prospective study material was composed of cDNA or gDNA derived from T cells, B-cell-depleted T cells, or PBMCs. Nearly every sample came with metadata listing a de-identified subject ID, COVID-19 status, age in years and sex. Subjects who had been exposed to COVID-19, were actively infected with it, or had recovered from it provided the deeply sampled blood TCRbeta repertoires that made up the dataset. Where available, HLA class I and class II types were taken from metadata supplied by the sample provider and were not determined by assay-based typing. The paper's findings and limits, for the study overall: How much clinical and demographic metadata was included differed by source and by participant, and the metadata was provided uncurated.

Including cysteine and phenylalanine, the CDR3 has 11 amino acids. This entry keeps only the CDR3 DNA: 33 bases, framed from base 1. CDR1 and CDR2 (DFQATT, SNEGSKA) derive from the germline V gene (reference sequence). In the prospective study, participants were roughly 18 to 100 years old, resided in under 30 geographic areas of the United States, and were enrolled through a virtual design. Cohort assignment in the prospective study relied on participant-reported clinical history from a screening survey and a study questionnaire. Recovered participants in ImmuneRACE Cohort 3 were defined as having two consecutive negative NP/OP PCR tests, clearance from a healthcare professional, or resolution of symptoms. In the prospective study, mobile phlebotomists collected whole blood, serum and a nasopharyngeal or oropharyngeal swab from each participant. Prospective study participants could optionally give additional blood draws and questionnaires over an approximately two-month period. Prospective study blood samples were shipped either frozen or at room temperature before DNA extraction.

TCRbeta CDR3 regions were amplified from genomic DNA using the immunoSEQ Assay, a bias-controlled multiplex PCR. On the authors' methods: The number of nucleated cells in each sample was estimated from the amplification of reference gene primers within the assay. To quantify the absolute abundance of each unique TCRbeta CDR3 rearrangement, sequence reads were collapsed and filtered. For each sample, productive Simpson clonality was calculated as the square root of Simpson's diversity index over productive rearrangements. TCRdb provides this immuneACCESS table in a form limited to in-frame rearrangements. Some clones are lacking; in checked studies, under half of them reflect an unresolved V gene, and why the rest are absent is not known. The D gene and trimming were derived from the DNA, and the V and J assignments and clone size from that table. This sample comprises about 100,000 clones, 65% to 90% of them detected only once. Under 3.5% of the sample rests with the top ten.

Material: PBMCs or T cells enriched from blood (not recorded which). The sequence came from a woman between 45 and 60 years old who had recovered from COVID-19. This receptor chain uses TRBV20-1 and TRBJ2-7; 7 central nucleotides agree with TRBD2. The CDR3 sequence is CSAYSGGSIPF. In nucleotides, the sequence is TGCAGTGCATACTCGGGCGGGAGTATCCCGTTC.